This T cell receptor beta chain was documented in a study of OX40 agonist ivuxolimab in advanced cancers. Turning to the study itself: One hepatocellular carcinoma and a couple of cutaneous melanoma patients partially responded.

Study-wide results and limits: The mean number of expanded clones was higher in CD8+ T cells than in CD4+.

Patients had blood sampled at baseline and again on cycle 4 day 1 and cycle 7 day 1. In regard to this clone: As yet, its antigen is unknown.

Only in-frame clones appear in the TCRdb table, and some are missing; sequencing was by immunoSEQ multiplex PCR. The profile shows approximately 55,000 clones, roughly 87% of them singletons. The sample here was CD4+ or CD8+ T cells sorted from blood, taken in a trial of the OX40 agonist ivuxolimab. The TCR comes from an adult with an advanced solid tumor such as melanoma, head and neck, liver or kidney cancer.

The CDR3 coding sequence is TGTGCCAGCAGTGAGAACACTGAAGCTTTCTTT. Encoded protein: CASSENTEAFF. V usage is TRBV25-1 and J usage is TRBJ1-1; no reliable D call. This CDR3 comprises 11 residues. The germline V gene encodes CDR1 MGHDK and CDR2 SYGVNS. V was pared by 3 bases and J by 1 base, with 0 bases between.